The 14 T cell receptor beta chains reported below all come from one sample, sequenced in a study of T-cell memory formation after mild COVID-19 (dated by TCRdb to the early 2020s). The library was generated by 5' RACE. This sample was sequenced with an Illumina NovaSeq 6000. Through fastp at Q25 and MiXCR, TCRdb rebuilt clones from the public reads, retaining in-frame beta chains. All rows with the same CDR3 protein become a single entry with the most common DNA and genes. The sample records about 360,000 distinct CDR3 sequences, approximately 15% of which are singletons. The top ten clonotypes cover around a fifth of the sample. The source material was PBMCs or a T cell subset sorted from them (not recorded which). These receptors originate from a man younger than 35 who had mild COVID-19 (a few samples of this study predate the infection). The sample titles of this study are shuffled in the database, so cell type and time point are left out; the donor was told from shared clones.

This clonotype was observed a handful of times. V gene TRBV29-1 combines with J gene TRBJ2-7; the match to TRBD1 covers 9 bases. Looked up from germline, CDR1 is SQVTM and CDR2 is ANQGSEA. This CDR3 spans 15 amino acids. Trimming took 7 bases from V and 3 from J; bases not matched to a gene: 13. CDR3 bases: TGCAGCGGTACAGCCGGGACAGGGACCTACTACGAGCAGTACTTC. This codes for CSGTAGTGTYYEQYF.

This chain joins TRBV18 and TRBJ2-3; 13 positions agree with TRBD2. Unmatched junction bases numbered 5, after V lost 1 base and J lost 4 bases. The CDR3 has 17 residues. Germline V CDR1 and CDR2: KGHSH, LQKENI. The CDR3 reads CASSPRTSGGNSDTQYF. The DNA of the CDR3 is TGTGCCAGCTCACCACGGACTAGCGGGGGTAATTCAGATACGCAGTATTTT.

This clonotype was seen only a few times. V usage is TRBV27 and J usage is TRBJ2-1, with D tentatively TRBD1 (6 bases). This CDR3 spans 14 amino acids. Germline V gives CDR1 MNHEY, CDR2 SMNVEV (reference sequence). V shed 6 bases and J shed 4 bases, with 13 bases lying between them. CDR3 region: CASRAGTIYNEQFF. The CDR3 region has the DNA TGTGCCAGCAGAGCCGGGACAATATACAATGAGCAGTTCTTC.

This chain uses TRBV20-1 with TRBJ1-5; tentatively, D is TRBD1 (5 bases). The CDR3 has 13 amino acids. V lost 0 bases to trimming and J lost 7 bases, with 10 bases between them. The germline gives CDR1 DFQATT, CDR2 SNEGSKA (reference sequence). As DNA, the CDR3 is TGCAGTGCTAGAGATCGTCAGGGCCAGCCCCAGCATTTT. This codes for CSARDRQGQPQHF.

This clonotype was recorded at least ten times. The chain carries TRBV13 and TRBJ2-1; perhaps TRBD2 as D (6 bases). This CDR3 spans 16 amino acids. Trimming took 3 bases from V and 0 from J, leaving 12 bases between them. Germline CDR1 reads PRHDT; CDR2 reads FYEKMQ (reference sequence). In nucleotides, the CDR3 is TGTGCCAGCAGCTTGGACGGGGGACGCTCCTACAATGAGCAGTTCTTC. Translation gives CASSLDGGRSYNEQFF.

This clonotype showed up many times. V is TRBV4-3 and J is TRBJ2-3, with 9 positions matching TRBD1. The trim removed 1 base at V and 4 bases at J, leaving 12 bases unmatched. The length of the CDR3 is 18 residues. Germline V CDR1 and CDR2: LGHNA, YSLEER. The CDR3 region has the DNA TGCGCCAGCAGCCAAGCTACGCATCCGGGACAGGGTGCAGATACGCAGTATTTT. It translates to CASSQATHPGQGADTQYF.

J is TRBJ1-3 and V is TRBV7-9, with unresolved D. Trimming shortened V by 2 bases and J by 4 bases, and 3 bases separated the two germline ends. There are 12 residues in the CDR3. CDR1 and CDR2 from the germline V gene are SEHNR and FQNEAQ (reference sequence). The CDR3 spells CASSLQGNTIYF. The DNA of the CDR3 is TGTGCCAGCAGCTTACAGGGAAACACCATATATTTT.

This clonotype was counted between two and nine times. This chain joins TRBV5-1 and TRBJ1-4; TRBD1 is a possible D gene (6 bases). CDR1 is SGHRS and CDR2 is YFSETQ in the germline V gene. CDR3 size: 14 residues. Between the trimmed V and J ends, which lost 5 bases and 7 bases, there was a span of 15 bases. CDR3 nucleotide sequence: TGCGCCAGCAGGCCAGGACAGTTGGCTGAAAAACTGTTTTTT. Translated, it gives CASRPGQLAEKLFF.

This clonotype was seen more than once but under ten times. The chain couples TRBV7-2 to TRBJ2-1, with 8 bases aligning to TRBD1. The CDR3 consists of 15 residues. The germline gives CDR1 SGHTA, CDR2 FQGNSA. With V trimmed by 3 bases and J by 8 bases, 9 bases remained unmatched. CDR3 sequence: CASSFGTGARDEQFF. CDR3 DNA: TGTGCCAGCAGCTTCGGGACAGGTGCCCGGGATGAGCAGTTCTTC.

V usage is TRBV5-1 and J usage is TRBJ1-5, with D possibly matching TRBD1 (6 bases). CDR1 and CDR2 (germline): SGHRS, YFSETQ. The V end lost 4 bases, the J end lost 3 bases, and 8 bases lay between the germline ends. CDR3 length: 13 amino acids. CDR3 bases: TGCGCCAGCAGCCCAGGGGACAATCAGCCCCAGCATTTT. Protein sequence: CASSPGDNQPQHF.

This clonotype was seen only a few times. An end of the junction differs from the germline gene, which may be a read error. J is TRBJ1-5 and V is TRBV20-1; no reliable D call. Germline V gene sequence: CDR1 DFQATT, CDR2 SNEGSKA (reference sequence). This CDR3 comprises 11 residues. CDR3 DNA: TGCAGTGCTGGAGATTATCAGCCCCAGCATTTT. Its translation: CSAGDYQPQHF.

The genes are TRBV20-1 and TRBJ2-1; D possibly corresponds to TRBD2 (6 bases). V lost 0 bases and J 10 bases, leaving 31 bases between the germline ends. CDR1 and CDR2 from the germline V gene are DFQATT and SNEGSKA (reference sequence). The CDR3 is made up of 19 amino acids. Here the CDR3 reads CSARDGAGRNSNEGLEQFF. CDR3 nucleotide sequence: TGCAGTGCTAGAGATGGGGCAGGGAGGAACAGCAACGAAGGTTTGGAGCAGTTCTTC.

The CDR3 sequence is CASSLESGENDQYF. The DNA for the CDR3 is TGTGCCAGCAGCTTGGAGTCAGGGGAGAACGACCAGTACTTC. The gene calls are TRBV5-4 and TRBJ2-5; D is possibly TRBD1 (6 bases). Trimming stripped 0 bases from V and 10 bases from J, with 16 bases between. Germline V gene lookup returns CDR1 SGHNT and CDR2 YYREEE (reference sequence). This CDR3 comprises 14 residues.

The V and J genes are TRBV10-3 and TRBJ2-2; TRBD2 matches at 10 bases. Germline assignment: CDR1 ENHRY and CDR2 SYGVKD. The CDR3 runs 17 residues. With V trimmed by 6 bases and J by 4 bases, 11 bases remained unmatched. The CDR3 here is CAIRVEAGGPSTGELFF. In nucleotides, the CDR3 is TGTGCCATCAGGGTTGAAGCGGGGGGGCCCAGCACCGGGGAGCTGTTTTTT.